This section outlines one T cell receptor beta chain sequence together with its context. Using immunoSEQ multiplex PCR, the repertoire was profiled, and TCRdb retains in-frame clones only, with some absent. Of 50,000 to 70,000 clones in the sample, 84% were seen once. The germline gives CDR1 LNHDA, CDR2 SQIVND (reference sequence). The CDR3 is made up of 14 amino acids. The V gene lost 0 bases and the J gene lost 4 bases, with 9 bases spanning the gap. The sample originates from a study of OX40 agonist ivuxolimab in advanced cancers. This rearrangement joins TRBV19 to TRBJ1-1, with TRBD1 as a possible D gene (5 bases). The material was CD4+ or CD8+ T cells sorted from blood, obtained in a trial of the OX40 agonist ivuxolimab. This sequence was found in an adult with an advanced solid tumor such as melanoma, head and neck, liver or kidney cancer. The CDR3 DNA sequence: TGTGCCAGTAGTATAGACAGGGTGGCCACTGAAGCTTTCTTT. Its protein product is CASSIDRVATEAFF.